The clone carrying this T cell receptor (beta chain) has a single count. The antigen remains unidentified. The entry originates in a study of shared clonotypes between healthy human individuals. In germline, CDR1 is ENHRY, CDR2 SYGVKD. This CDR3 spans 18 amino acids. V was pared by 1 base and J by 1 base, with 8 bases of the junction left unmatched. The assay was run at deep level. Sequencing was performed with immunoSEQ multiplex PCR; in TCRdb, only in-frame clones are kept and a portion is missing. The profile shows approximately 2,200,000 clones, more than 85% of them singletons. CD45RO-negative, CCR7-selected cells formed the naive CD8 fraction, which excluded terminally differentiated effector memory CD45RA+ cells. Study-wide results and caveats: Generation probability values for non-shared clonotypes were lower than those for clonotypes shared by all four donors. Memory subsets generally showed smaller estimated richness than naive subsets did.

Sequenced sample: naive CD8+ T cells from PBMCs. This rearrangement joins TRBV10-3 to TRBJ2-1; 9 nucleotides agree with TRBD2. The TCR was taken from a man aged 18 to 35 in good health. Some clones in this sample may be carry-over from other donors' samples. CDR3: CAISELVAGERSYNEQFF. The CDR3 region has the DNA TGTGCCATCAGTGAGTTAGTAGCGGGAGAACGGTCCTACAATGAGCAGTTCTTC.